These 12 T cell receptor beta chains came from one sample sequenced in a study of blood T cell repertoires in COVID-19. TCRdb's table, derived via immunoSEQ multiplex PCR, lists solely in-frame clones and lacks some. This sample carries 360,000 or so clones, almost 90% of them seen once, and the ten largest clones take 6.5%. The sequenced material came from peripheral blood. The origin of the receptors is a young man with active or convalescent COVID-19.

Only one count was recorded for this clone. This chain uses TRBV10-3 with TRBJ2-7, with 7 bases aligning to TRBD1. The CDR3 spans 15 residues. Looked up from germline, CDR1 is ENHRY and CDR2 is SYGVKD. V was pared by 2 bases and J by 2 bases, with 6 bases of the junction left unmatched. CDR3 nucleotides: TGTGCCATCAGTGAGCCGCGGACAGGACCCTACGAGCAGTACTTC. Protein: CAISEPRTGPYEQYF.

This rearrangement joins TRBV11-2 to TRBJ1-6; D remains ambiguous. V was trimmed by 6 bases and J by 9 bases, leaving 21 bases between them. The germline gives CDR1 SGHAT, CDR2 FQNNGV. CDR3 size: 16 residues. The DNA of the CDR3 is TGTGCCAGCAGTTCCCAAAGACCTAGATTGGGTTCACCCCTCCACTTT. Translated, it gives CASSSQRPRLGSPLHF.

V and J are TRBV28 and TRBJ1-4; no clear D gene. Germline-derived CDR1 and CDR2 are MDHEN and SYDVKM. The CDR3 has 16 residues. V lost 4 bases and J 4 bases, leaving 16 bases between the germline ends. The CDR3 coding sequence is TGTGCCAGCAGTTATGGCGGGATCGGGATTAATGAAAAACTGTTTTTT. Residues: CASSYGGIGINEKLFF.

This chain uses TRBV6-5 with TRBJ2-1, with 7 bases matching TRBD1. The CDR3 contains 12 residues. V lost 4 bases to trimming and J lost 9 bases; unmatched junction nucleotides: 3. Germline CDR1 and CDR2: MNHEY and SVGAGI. The CDR3 DNA is TGTGCCAGCAGTTTCAGGGGGAGTGAGCAGTTCTTC. It specifies CASSFRGSEQFF.

The chain combines TRBV2 with TRBJ1-4, with D uncertain. V was shortened by 2 bases and J by 4 bases, with 5 bases between the two germline ends. The germline V gene encodes CDR1 SNHLY and CDR2 FYNNEI. This CDR3 comprises 13 residues. The CDR3 DNA reads TGTGCCAGCAGTGAACAGTTTAATGAAAAACTGTTTTTT. Protein: CASSEQFNEKLFF.

The chain combines TRBV6-5 with TRBJ1-2, with D maybe TRBD1 (5 bases). Looked up from germline, CDR1 is MNHEY and CDR2 is SVGAGI. Trimming removed 6 bases at V and 0 bases at J, with 11 bases between. There are 14 residues in the CDR3. CDR3 DNA: TGTGCCAGCAGCCGACAGACTGCTAACTATGGCTACACCTTC. Amino acids: CASSRQTANYGYTF.

This clone appeared a single time. This rearrangement joins TRBV3-1 (or the pseudogene TRBV3-2) to TRBJ1-4; perhaps TRBD1 as D (5 bases). The CDR3 is 15 residues long. With 6 bases removed from V and 5 bases from J, the gap between germline ends came to 16 bases. The germline V gene encodes CDR1 LGHDT and CDR2 YNNKEL (reference sequence). In DNA, the CDR3 is TGTGCCAGCAGACCTCTGACAGATCCCAATGAAAAACTGTTTTTT. Residues: CASRPLTDPNEKLFF.

The chain is built from TRBV6-6 and TRBJ1-1; TRBD1 aligns across 8 bases. The germline gives CDR1 MNHNY, CDR2 SVGAGI (reference sequence). Trimming cost V 6 bases and J 5 bases; bases outside gene matches: 8. The CDR3 consists of 14 residues. In nucleotides, the CDR3 is TGTGCCAGCAGAGGCACAGGGGGTCGGACTGAAGCTTTCTTT. Translation gives CASRGTGGRTEAFF.

A few counts support this clone. The J gene is TRBJ2-7, the V gene TRBV30, with TRBD1 identical over 8 bases. CDR1 is GTSNPN and CDR2 is SVGIG in the germline V gene (reference sequence). The CDR3 loop spans 15 amino acids. The V gene end was trimmed by 5 bases and the J gene end by 4 bases; junction bases not matched to a gene: 13. The chain's CDR3 is CAWAGQESAFYEQYF. The CDR3 DNA follows: TGTGCCTGGGCGGGACAGGAGTCGGCCTTTTACGAGCAGTACTTC.

V gene TRBV7-8 combines with J gene TRBJ2-2; 14 nucleotides agree with TRBD2. V lost 3 bases and J lost 5; bases outside the gene matches: 2. The CDR3 runs 16 residues. Germline CDR1 is SGHVS and CDR2 is FQNEAQ. The CDR3 reads CASSFRLAGGTGELFF. The CDR3 coding sequence is TGTGCCAGCAGCTTCCGACTAGCGGGGGGGACCGGGGAGCTGTTTTTT.

V is TRBV12-3 or TRBV12-4 and J is TRBJ2-1; D gene ambiguous. Trimming took 6 bases from V and 5 from J, leaving 8 bases between them. This CDR3 has 12 amino acids. This CDR3 reads CASRGSNNEQFF. The CDR3 DNA is TGTGCCAGCAGGGGCAGTAACAATGAGCAGTTCTTC.

CDR3 DNA: TGTGCCAGCAGCTTAGGGACAGCCCCCCTCCACTTT. Translated, it gives CASSLGTAPLHF. This rearrangement joins TRBV7-9 to TRBJ1-6, with a tentative D call TRBD1 (6 bases). The V end was cut by 1 base, the J end by 13 bases, with 8 bases between. Looked up from germline, CDR1 is SEHNR and CDR2 is FQNEAQ (reference sequence). The CDR3 is 12 amino acids.